This is a list of T cell receptor beta chains from one sample in a study of CD8 T cells in Susac syndrome. TCRdb processed the immunoSEQ multiplex PCR reads anew with MiXCR; each CDR3 protein has one entry. The table has 150,000 to 190,000 distinct CDR3 sequences, over 85% seen once. Sequences were obtained from CD8+ T cells from PBMCs. These receptors were taken from a human donor with multiple sclerosis. Each CDR3 is given with its conserved first and last residue. D genes are given only for firm matches. Some rows have no size entry. The others give once, few or many, or a class for an expanded clone.

TRBV14,NA,TRBJ1-6,NA,CASGQGSNSPLHF,TGTGCCAGCGGCCAGGGATCGAATTCACCCCTCCACTTT
TRBV12-3/TRBV12-4,NA,TRBJ2-7,NA,CASSLALSSEQYF,TGTGCCAGCAGTTTGGCGCTATCTTCCGAGCAGTACTTC
TRBV13,NA,TRBJ2-7,NA,CASSFGRGTYEQYF,TGTGCCAGCAGCTTTGGGCGGGGAACCTACGAGCAGTACTTC
TRBV7-9,NA,TRBJ1-1,NA,CASSDKQGITEAFF,TGTGCCAGCAGCGACAAACAGGGAATCACTGAAGCTTTCTTT
TRBV25-1,NA,TRBJ1-6,NA,CASSEDVNSPLHF,TGTGCCAGCAGTGAGGACGTTAATTCACCCCTCCACTTT
TRBV5-1,TRBD1,TRBJ2-6,NA,CASSLTGQGFRANVLTF,TGCGCCAGCAGCTTAACGGGACAGGGGTTTAGGGCCAACGTCCTGACTTTC
TRBV28,NA,TRBJ2-2,NA,CASSSEWGELFF,TGTGCCAGCAGTTCGGAGTGGGGGGAGCTGTTTTTT
TRBV28,NA,TRBJ2-7,NA,CASSYGGPPYEQYF,TGTGCCAGCAGTTACGGAGGGCCCCCCTACGAGCAGTACTTC
TRBV3-1,NA,TRBJ2-2,NA,CASSQDFRRANTGELFF,TGTGCCAGCAGCCAAGATTTTCGGAGGGCGAACACCGGGGAGCTGTTTTTT
TRBV5-6,NA,TRBJ2-2,NA,CASSQQGLIGELFF,TGTGCCAGCAGCCAGCAGGGGCTAATCGGGGAGCTGTTTTTT
TRBV7-9,NA,TRBJ2-3,NA,CASSPLGDTQYF,TGTGCCAGCAGTCCCCTGGGAGATACGCAGTATTTT
TRBV5-6,NA,TRBJ1-5,NA,CASSLGPRPQHF,TGTGCCAGCAGCTTAGGGCCGCGGCCCCAGCATTTT
TRBV9,NA,TRBJ1-1,NA,CASSVAGISEAFF,TGTGCCAGCAGCGTCGCGGGCATTTCTGAAGCTTTCTTT
TRBV10-3,NA,TRBJ2-7,NA,CAIIGDGEYEQYF,TGTGCCATCATCGGAGACGGCGAATACGAGCAGTACTTC
TRBV30,TRBD2,TRBJ2-7,NA,CAWSLGSGGYEQYF,TGTGCCTGGAGCCTGGGGAGCGGGGGATACGAGCAGTACTTC
TRBV6-1,NA,TRBJ2-2,NA,CASSEWYTGELFF,TGTGCCAGCAGTGAGTGGTACACCGGGGAGCTGTTTTTT
TRBV7-9,NA,TRBJ1-1,NA,CASRLGGSEAFF,TGTGCCAGCCGGCTCGGGGGGTCTGAAGCTTTCTTT
TRBV15,NA,TRBJ2-1,once,CATSRVYELNEQFF,TGTGCCACCAGCAGAGTCTATGAGCTGAATGAGCAGTTCTTC
TRBV29-1,TRBD2,TRBJ2-1,few,CSVVLAGDNEQFF,TGCAGCGTTGTGCTAGCGGGGGACAATGAGCAGTTCTTC
TRBV3-1,TRBD1,TRBJ1-4,NA,CASSAGQGYPVEKLFF,TGTGCCAGCAGCGCGGGACAGGGGTATCCAGTGGAAAAACTGTTTTTT
TRBV20-1,NA,TRBJ2-1,NA,CSARRRQESYNEQFF,TGCAGTGCTAGACGGCGGCAAGAATCCTACAATGAGCAGTTCTTC
TRBV18,NA,TRBJ2-5,NA,CASSSAWQQETQYF,TGTGCCAGCTCCTCCGCTTGGCAGCAAGAGACCCAGTACTTC
TRBV30,NA,TRBJ1-1,NA,CAWSAAWTENTEAFF,TGTGCCTGGAGCGCGGCTTGGACGGAGAACACTGAAGCTTTCTTT
TRBV6-5,TRBD2,TRBJ2-1,NA,CASSHTGTTTYEQFF,TGTGCCAGCAGCCACACCGGGACTACCACCTATGAGCAGTTCTTC
TRBV30,NA,TRBJ1-2,NA,CAWIGDLDGYTF,TGTGCCTGGATTGGGGATCTCGATGGCTACACCTTC
TRBV20-1,TRBD1,TRBJ2-3,NA,CSASAPIFGTGGVGSSTDTQYF,TGCAGTGCTTCCGCGCCCATATTCGGGACAGGGGGCGTTGGGAGCAGCACAGATACGCAGTATTTT
TRBV2,NA,TRBJ1-3,NA,CASTPGPGFSGNTIYF,TGTGCCAGCACCCCGGGGCCAGGTTTCTCTGGAAACACCATATATTTT
TRBV7-9,NA,TRBJ1-2,NA,CASSDAKEGYTF,TGTGCCAGCAGCGACGCAAAGGAGGGCTACACCTTC
TRBV12-3/TRBV12-4,TRBD1,TRBJ1-2,once,CASSLLDRLGYGYTF,TGTGCCAGCAGTTTATTGGACAGGTTAGGCTATGGCTACACCTTC
TRBV7-9,NA,TRBJ1-2,NA,CASSLVGSYGYTF,TGTGCCAGCAGCTTAGTTGGGAGCTATGGCTACACCTTC
TRBV14,TRBD1,TRBJ2-7,once,CASRRTGSEQYF,TGTGCCAGCAGACGGACAGGGAGCGAGCAGTACTTC
TRBV28,NA,TRBJ1-4,NA,CASSLTTVANEKLFF,TGTGCCAGCAGTTTAACGACGGTTGCTAATGAAAAACTGTTTTTT
TRBV19,TRBD1,TRBJ1-2,NA,CASGDRGLYGYTF,TGTGCCAGTGGGGACAGGGGACTCTATGGCTACACCTTC
TRBV4-2,NA,TRBJ1-1,NA,CASSEGGLRAFF,TGTGCCAGCAGCGAAGGGGGACTTCGCGCTTTCTTT
TRBV3-1,TRBD1,TRBJ1-2,NA,CASSLHWGTGSYGYTF,TGTGCCAGCAGCCTTCATTGGGGGACAGGGTCCTATGGCTACACCTTC
TRBV5-6,NA,TRBJ1-5,NA,CASSSSAGGYQPQHF,TGTGCCAGCAGCAGTTCAGCGGGGGGCTATCAGCCCCAGCATTTT
TRBV27,NA,TRBJ2-2,NA,CASSLFGQVSTGELFF,TGTGCCAGCAGTTTATTCGGCCAGGTGTCCACCGGGGAGCTGTTTTTT
TRBV7-9,TRBD1,TRBJ2-7,NA,CASSKDRDEQYF,TGTGCCAGCAGCAAAGACAGGGACGAGCAGTACTTC
TRBV28,NA,TRBJ1-2,NA,CASSPSELNYGYTF,TGTGCCAGCAGCCCCAGCGAGCTTAACTATGGCTACACCTTC
TRBV7-9,NA,TRBJ1-4,NA,CASSPGGRRNEKLFF,TGTGCCAGCAGCCCCGGGGGCAGACGGAATGAAAAACTGTTTTTT
TRBV29-1,NA,TRBJ2-5,NA,CSVVFGLARETQYF,TGCAGCGTTGTATTCGGGCTAGCAAGAGAGACCCAGTACTTC
TRBV4-1,NA,TRBJ1-1,NA,CASSQARDNTEAFF,TGCGCCAGCAGCCAAGCTCGAGATAACACTGAAGCTTTCTTT
TRBV5-1,TRBD1,TRBJ1-3,once,CASSLVPGQLNSGNTIYF,TGCGCCAGCAGCTTGGTGCCGGGACAGCTGAACTCTGGAAACACCATATATTTT
TRBV9,TRBD1,TRBJ2-7,NA,CASSVSGTGSIEQYF,TGTGCCAGCAGCGTGTCCGGGACAGGGTCCATCGAGCAGTACTTC
TRBV3-1,NA,TRBJ1-6,once,CASCEGRAYNSPLHF,TGTGCCAGCTGTGAAGGGCGCGCCTATAATTCACCCCTCCACTTT
TRBV12-5,NA,TRBJ1-1,once,CASGPNLNTEAFF,TGTGCTAGTGGTCCAAACCTGAACACTGAAGCTTTCTTT
TRBV20-1,TRBD2,TRBJ2-1,NA,CSARELAGDYNEQFF,TGCAGTGCTAGAGAATTAGCGGGGGACTACAATGAGCAGTTCTTC
TRBV12-3/TRBV12-4,TRBD1,TRBJ1-2,NA,CASSDRGFYGYTF,TGTGCCAGCAGCGACAGGGGCTTCTATGGCTACACCTTC
TRBV7-9,NA,TRBJ2-5,NA,CASSYQRLYQETQYF,TGTGCCAGCAGCTACCAGCGGTTGTACCAAGAGACCCAGTACTTC